This T cell receptor (beta chain) originates from a study of OX40 agonist ivuxolimab in advanced cancers. The V and J ends lost 1 base and 2 bases respectively, with 8 bases between them. This CDR3 is 14 amino acids long. Germline CDR1 reads SGHRS; CDR2 reads YFSETQ. The table came from immunoSEQ multiplex PCR; TCRdb's copy has only in-frame clones and leaves some out. This sample has 120,000 or so clones, with around 90% found just once. The sequenced sample was CD4+ or CD8+ T cells sorted from blood, obtained in a trial of the OX40 agonist ivuxolimab. J is TRBJ2-3 and V is TRBV5-1; D is unresolved. This receptor was taken from an adult with an advanced solid tumor such as melanoma, head and neck, liver or kidney cancer. Here the CDR3 reads CASSLSQHTDTQYF. The CDR3 region has the DNA TGCGCCAGCAGCTTGTCACAGCACACAGATACGCAGTATTTT. Together with reference TRBV5-1 and TRBJ2-3, the CDR3 gives the full variable domain: KAGVTQTPRYLIKTRGQQVTLSCSPISGHRSVSWYQQTPGQGLQFLFEYFSETQRNKGNFPGRFSGRQFSNSRSEMNVSTLELGDSALYLCASSLSQHTDTQYFGPGTRLTVL.